These 24 T cell receptor beta chains were sequenced from one sample in a study of blood T cells in healthy people across ages (dated by TCRdb to 2014 to 2015). Receptors were amplified or captured by 5' RACE. Sequencing used an Illumina HiSeq 2500. A second PCR of roughly 6 to 11 cycles was run with a J-beta primer mix and a sample-barcoded 5' primer. TCRdb handled the public reads itself, with Q25 trimming in fastp and clone calling in MiXCR, and kept productive beta chains. Rows with a matching CDR3 protein are joined into one entry that keeps the most common DNA and genes. A total of some 1.5 million distinct CDR3 sequences appear in this sample, 28% of them only once. Of the sample, 7.7% is held by the ten largest clones. Sequencing was carried out using blood. Receptors were obtained from a woman between 25 and 40 years old in good health.

This clonotype has more than one count but fewer than ten. The V gene is TRBV29-1, the J gene TRBJ1-1; no clear D. The CDR3 loop spans 12 amino acids. CDR1 and CDR2 from the germline V gene are SQVTM and ANQGSEA. Trimming left V 3 bases short and J 5 bases short, with 10 bases between. The DNA for the CDR3 is TGCAGCGTTGACGGGAGTTGGACTGAAGCTTTCTTT. Translated, it gives CSVDGSWTEAFF. The variable domain in full, with the rest retrieved from reference TRBV29-1 and TRBJ1-1, is SAVISQKPSRDICQRGTSLTIQCQVDSQVTMMFWYRQQPGQSLTLIATANQGSEATYESGFVIDKFPISRPNLTFSTLTVSNMSPEDSSIYLCSVDGSWTEAFFGQGTRLTVV.

This clonotype was seen once. This chain joins TRBV10-3 and TRBJ1-2; no clear D. The CDR3 runs 16 residues. Germline loops: CDR1 ENHRY, CDR2 SYGVKD. Trimming cost V 0 bases and J 0 bases, with 11 bases left between them. The CDR3 sequence is CAISESAVAPNYGYTF. The CDR3 DNA reads TGTGCCATCAGTGAGTCCGCGGTAGCTCCTAACTATGGCTACACCTTC.

This clonotype was found many times. CDR3 residues: CASSLARGNQPQHF. CDR3 bases: TGTGCCAGCAGCTTGGCCAGGGGCAATCAGCCCCAGCATTTT. V usage is TRBV7-9 and J usage is TRBJ1-5, with D possibly matching TRBD1 (5 bases). The CDR3 is 14 amino acids. V was clipped by 3 bases and J by 2 bases, with 8 bases between them. Germline CDR1 reads SEHNR; CDR2 reads FQNEAQ (reference sequence).

This clonotype has a handful of counts. DNA of the CDR3: TGTGCCAGCAGTTTAGATTGGAGACTAAATCAGTTCTTC. Translated: CASSLDWRLNQFF. The J gene is TRBJ2-1, the V gene TRBV12-3 or TRBV12-4, with a possible D match to TRBD2 (5 bases). Trimming pared 1 base from V and 13 bases from J, leaving 14 bases between. CDR3 length: 13 residues.

The J gene is TRBJ2-4, the V gene TRBV7-9, with D maybe TRBD1 (6 bases). The end of the DNA fits TRBJ2-7 better, so the J call may be wrong. Germline CDR1 SEHNR, CDR2 FQNEAQ (reference sequence). The length of the CDR3 is 15 residues. The CDR3 loop reads CASSHRTVSVGEQYF. In nucleotides, the CDR3 is TGTGCCAGCAGCCACCGGACAGTCTCGGTTGGCGAGCAGTACTTC.

The CDR3 loop is CASSSPDRVHEQYF. As DNA, the CDR3 is TGTGCCAGCAGCTCCCCGGACAGGGTACACGAGCAGTACTTC. The chain combines TRBV7-9 with TRBJ2-7, with TRBD1 matching 8 bases. J gave up 5 bases and V 4 bases, and 7 bases lay outside the gene matches. Germline V lookup: CDR1 SEHNR, CDR2 FQNEAQ (reference sequence). The CDR3 length is 14 residues.

CDR3 in DNA: TGTGCCTGGAGGGGTCGGGGAGGGGGGAATTTTGGGACTGAAGCTTTCTTT. Translating gives CAWRGRGGGNFGTEAFF. The chain carries TRBV30 and TRBJ1-1, with D possibly TRBD1 on 6 matching bases. This CDR3 is built from 17 residues. Trimming shortened V by 3 bases and J by 5 bases, and 25 bases separated the two germline ends. Germline V lookup: CDR1 GTSNPN, CDR2 SVGIG (reference sequence).

As concerns this clonotype: One end of the junction varies from germline; a read error may be responsible. The gene calls are TRBV7-2 and TRBJ1-4, with TRBD1 as a possible D gene (5 bases). The CDR3 has 14 amino acids. Germline lookup yields CDR1 SGHTA and CDR2 FQGNSA. CDR3 residues: CASSSGTANEKRFF. The CDR3 DNA sequence: TGTGCCAGCAGCTCTGGGACGGCGAATGAAAAACGGTTTTTT.

This clonotype is a singleton in its sample. The chain recombines TRBV21-1 with TRBJ1-5; TRBD1 is the table's D call, not checked against the DNA. TRBV21-1 has pseudogene status. CDR3 length equals 17 residues. In DNA, the CDR3 is TGTGCCAGCAGCAAGGGAAACCTTGACAGAGTCGGTCAGCCCCAGCATTTT. Amino acid sequence: CASSKGNLDRVGQPQHF.

The CDR3, as DNA: TGCAGTGCTACAGAAGGGACAGCTAATGAAAAACTGTTTTTT. As protein: CSATEGTANEKLFF. V usage is TRBV20-1 and J usage is TRBJ1-4; 7 nucleotides line up with TRBD1. Germline V CDR1 and CDR2: DFQATT, SNEGSKA (reference sequence). The CDR3 is 14 amino acids. V gave up 4 bases and J gave up 3 bases; unmatched junction bases: 5.

This clonotype was detected only a few times. The chain links TRBV10-3 to TRBJ1-1; no reliable D call. V was trimmed by 7 bases and J by 1 base, leaving 10 bases between them. The CDR3 contains 13 residues. CDR1 and CDR2 (germline): ENHRY, SYGVKD. The chain's CDR3 is CAITRVPNTEAFF. CDR3 nucleotide sequence: TGTGCCATCACCCGCGTACCGAACACTGAAGCTTTCTTT.

The chain joins TRBV6-2 or TRBV6-3 to TRBJ2-3, with D perhaps matching TRBD2 (6 bases). The CDR3 is 15 residues long. CDR1 and CDR2 from the germline V gene are MNHEY and SVGEGT. V lost 2 bases, J lost 3 bases, and 12 bases lay in between. CDR3 in amino acids: CASSYVGLGTDTQYF. CDR3 nucleotide sequence: TGTGCCAGCAGTTACGTGGGACTCGGGACAGATACGCAGTATTTT.

As for this clonotype: A much larger clone lies a single base off, so this may be a read error. The gene calls are TRBV3-1 and TRBJ2-1; D might be TRBD2 (5 bases). Germline CDR1 LGHDT, CDR2 YNNKEL (reference sequence). The V end lost 2 bases, the J end lost 8 bases, and 22 bases lay between the germline ends. This CDR3 has 17 amino acids. The chain's CDR3 is CASSQRNYGLGYDEQFF. CDR3 bases: TGTGCCAGCAGCCAACGCAATTATGGACTGGGGTACGATGAGCAGTTCTTC.

This clonotype was recorded at least ten times. The chain couples TRBV6-5 to TRBJ1-6; D gene uncertain. V was trimmed by 2 bases and J by 6 bases, leaving 11 bases between them. From germline, CDR1 is MNHEY and CDR2 SVGAGI. CDR3 size: 15 residues. The CDR3 sequence is CASSYGNRINSPLHF. The CDR3 DNA follows: TGTGCCAGCAGTTACGGGAACAGAATTAATTCACCCCTCCACTTT.

About this clonotype itself: The junction differs from germline at one of its ends, possibly a read error. The chain couples TRBV18 to TRBJ1-5; weak D call: TRBD1 (6 bases). CDR1 and CDR2 (germline): KGHSH, LQKENI. The CDR3 totals 14 residues. The CDR3 here is CASSQGGNNQPKHF. CDR3 nucleotides: TGTGCCAGCTCACAGGGGGGAAACAATCAGCCCAAGCATTTT.

For this clonotype: This may arise from a read error, as a much more abundant clone is one base away. V is TRBV6-5 and J is TRBJ2-7; 10 bases align to TRBD1. The last part of the DNA fits TRBJ2-5 better; the J call may be wrong. This CDR3 region has 15 residues. Per the germline V gene, CDR1 is MNHEY and CDR2 is SVGAGI. For the CDR3, the DNA is TGTGCCAGCAGTCGGGACAGGGGTGAGATGGAGACCCAGTACTTC. Its protein product is CASSRDRGEMETQYF.

The chain employs TRBV3-1 and TRBJ2-7; 13 bases match TRBD2. With 1 base clipped from V and 3 bases from J, the junction kept 6 bases outside the gene matches. The CDR3 totals 17 residues. Per the germline V gene, CDR1 is LGHDT and CDR2 is YNNKEL (reference sequence). CDR3 sequence (DNA): TGTGCCAGCAGCCAAGGGACTAGCGGGAGCTATAGCTACGAGCAGTACTTC. This codes for CASSQGTSGSYSYEQYF.

V usage is TRBV27 and J usage is TRBJ1-5; TRBD1 might be the D (6 bases). Trimming took off 3 bases at V and 4 bases at J, with 16 bases between the two ends. Germline V gives CDR1 MNHEY, CDR2 SMNVEV (reference sequence). The CDR3 loop spans 16 amino acids. The CDR3 loop is CASSLGPTGSNQPQHF. CDR3 sequence (DNA): TGTGCCAGCAGTTTGGGCCCTACAGGGAGTAATCAGCCCCAGCATTTT.

This clonotype showed up just once. V and J are TRBV9 and TRBJ1-6, with D possibly being TRBD1 (5 bases). The CDR3 sequence is 15 residues long. Between the trimmed V and J ends, which lost 0 bases and 6 bases, there was a span of 10 bases. Germline V gene data show CDR1 as SGDLS and CDR2 as YYNGEE. CDR3 nucleotides: TGTGCCAGCAGCGTAGAGGGGCAGGTTAATTCACCCCTCCACTTT. This gives the protein CASSVEGQVNSPLHF.

The rearrangement joins TRBV9 to TRBJ2-5, with TRBD1 matching over 9 bases. The closer fit of TRBJ2-7 to the DNA end suggests the J call may be wrong. Germline loops: CDR1 SGDLS, CDR2 YYNGEE. This CDR3 region has 14 residues. The CDR3 spells CASSGGTGSPEQYF. The CDR3 DNA is TGTGCCAGCAGCGGAGGGACAGGGTCCCCCGAGCAGTACTTC.

Details on this clonotype: Being one base from a much bigger clone, this may be a read error. The chain has TRBV29-1 and TRBJ2-1; 7 bases line up with TRBD2. The J call may be in error: the DNA end matches TRBJ2-7 better. Germline V CDR1 and CDR2: SQVTM, ANQGSEA. The CDR3 extends over 14 amino acids. Here the CDR3 DNA reads TGCAGCGTTCCGGGGGGACCGTTTGGCAATGAGCAGTACTTC. Protein sequence: CSVPGGPFGNEQYF.

The DNA for the CDR3 is TGTGCCTGCTCCGAGACAGGGGCCGAGCAGTACTTC. This translates into CACSETGAEQYF. This chain joins TRBV30 and TRBJ2-7; 8 bases match TRBD1. Germline values: CDR1 GTSNPN, CDR2 SVGIG (reference sequence). The CDR3 extends over 12 amino acids. Trimming removed 6 bases from V and 6 bases from J; junction bases left unmatched: 7.

The chain carries TRBV2 and TRBJ2-5; D not resolved. Trimming stripped 6 bases from V and 5 bases from J, with 7 bases between. The germline V gene has CDR1 SNHLY and CDR2 FYNNEI. CDR3 size: 11 residues. The CDR3 loop reads CASRISETQYF. CDR3 bases: TGTGCCAGCAGAATATCTGAGACCCAGTACTTC.

This clonotype occurred many times. The chain is built from TRBV3-1 and TRBJ2-7; no firm D call. V lost 4 bases, J lost 4 bases, and 11 bases lay in between. The CDR3 is 13 amino acids. Germline V gene sequence: CDR1 LGHDT, CDR2 YNNKEL (reference sequence). Here the CDR3 DNA reads TGTGCCAGCAGCCCTACAACGAGATACGAGCAGTACTTC. This sequence encodes CASSPTTRYEQYF.